The 11 T cell receptor beta chains reported below all come from one sample, sequenced in a study of blood T cell repertoires in COVID-19. Assay: immunoSEQ multiplex PCR; the TCRdb copy retains only in-frame clones and omits some. Here the sample spans about 150,000 clones, about 80% being singletons. The sample was peripheral blood. The source of these receptors is a woman aged 55-75 years with COVID-19, enrolled during active disease.

The J gene is TRBJ2-5, the V gene TRBV11-3; maybe TRBD2 (6 bases). The V and J ends lost 2 bases and 2 bases respectively, with 15 bases between them. CDR1 SGHNT and CDR2 YENEEA come from the germline V gene. This CDR3 comprises 16 residues. The CDR3 reads CASSLSLVGTQETQYF. The CDR3 bases are TGTGCCAGCAGCTTAAGCCTTGTCGGGACTCAAGAGACCCAGTACTTC.

This clone was picked up one time. V usage is TRBV28 and J usage is TRBJ2-5; 8 bases agree with TRBD2. V was pared by 7 bases and J by 0 bases, with 4 bases of the junction left unmatched. Germline-derived CDR1 and CDR2 are MDHEN and SYDVKM. This CDR3 has 14 amino acids. This CDR3 is CASIAGGDQETQYF. CDR3 coding DNA: TGTGCCAGCATCGCGGGGGGAGACCAAGAGACCCAGTACTTC. Based on the CDR3 plus reference TRBV28 and TRBJ2-5, the full variable domain is DVKVTQSSRYLVKRTGEKVFLECVQDMDHENMFWYRQDPGLGLRLIYFSYDVKMKEKGDIPEGYSVSREKKERFSLILESASTNQTSMYLCASIAGGDQETQYFGPGTRLLVL.

J is TRBJ1-2 and V is TRBV27, with D maybe TRBD1 (6 bases). This CDR3 contains 13 residues. Germline-derived CDR1 and CDR2 are MNHEY and SMNVEV (reference sequence). V lost 4 bases and J 2 bases, leaving 8 bases between the germline ends. In DNA, the CDR3 is TGTGCCAGCAGTTCTACAGGGAACTATGGCTACACCTTC. Translation gives CASSSTGNYGYTF.

This clone has a handful of counts. The chain carries TRBV19 and TRBJ1-5; D uncertain. CDR3 length: 14 amino acids. V gave up 2 bases and J gave up 4 bases, with 9 bases separating them. Germline CDR1 and CDR2: LNHDA and SQIVND (reference sequence). This CDR3 is CASSINRGNQPQHF. The CDR3 DNA reads TGTGCCAGTAGTATAAACCGGGGAAATCAGCCCCAGCATTTT.

This sequence joins TRBV2 and TRBJ1-5, with D hard to call. Trimming removed 4 bases at V and 0 bases at J, with 7 bases between. This CDR3 spans 14 amino acids. Germline values: CDR1 SNHLY, CDR2 FYNNEI. The CDR3 DNA reads as TGTGCCAGCAGTGGACTGAATAGCAATCAGCCCCAGCATTTT. It codes for CASSGLNSNQPQHF. The full variable domain, completed using reference TRBV2 and TRBJ1-5, is EPEVTQTPSHQVTQMGQEVILRCVPISNHLYFYWYRQILGQKVEFLVSFYNNEISEKSEIFDDQFSVERPDGSNFTLKIRSTKLEDSAMYFCASSGLNSNQPQHFGDGTRLSIL.

V is TRBV7-2 and J is TRBJ1-1; TRBD1 matches at 7 bases. Trimming removed 2 bases from V and 4 bases from J; junction bases left unmatched: 4. Looked up from germline, CDR1 is SGHTA and CDR2 is FQGNSA. The CDR3 totals 14 residues. Written as DNA, the CDR3 is TGTGCCAGCAGCTTAAGACAGGGAGTCACTGAAGCTTTCTTT. Translating it yields CASSLRQGVTEAFF. Filled out from reference TRBV7-2 and TRBJ1-1, the complete variable domain reads GAGVSQSPSNKVTEKGKDVELRCDPISGHTALYWYRQSLGQGLEFLIYFQGNSAPDKSGLPSDRFSAERTGGSVSTLTIQRTQQEDSAVYLCASSLRQGVTEAFFGQGTRLTVV.

This clone was counted a single time. The rearrangement links TRBV9 to TRBJ1-1, with 7 bases lining up with TRBD1. Germline values: CDR1 SGDLS, CDR2 YYNGEE. CDR3 length: 14 residues. Trimming at V came to 4 bases and at J to 5 bases, leaving 8 bases not matched to a gene. The CDR3 here is CASSFIQGDTEAFF. DNA for the CDR3: TGTGCCAGCAGCTTTATCCAGGGGGATACTGAAGCTTTCTTT.

The chain combines TRBV5-1 with TRBJ2-1, with 7 bases lining up with TRBD1. The CDR3 consists of 15 residues. The V and J ends lost 7 bases and 4 bases, in that order; junction bases with no gene match: 11. The germline V gene encodes CDR1 SGHRS and CDR2 YFSETQ. This chain's CDR3 is CASGGRQGRYNEQFF. For the CDR3, the DNA is TGCGCCAGCGGAGGTCGACAGGGTCGGTACAATGAGCAGTTCTTC. Full variable domain (remainder filled in from reference TRBV5-1 and TRBJ2-1): KAGVTQTPRYLIKTRGQQVTLSCSPISGHRSVSWYQQTPGQGLQFLFEYFSETQRNKGNFPGRFSGRQFSNSRSEMNVSTLELGDSALYLCASGGRQGRYNEQFFGPGTRLTVL.

This chain connects TRBV5-6 to TRBJ2-7, with a tentative D call TRBD2 (5 bases). The CDR3 totals 13 residues. V was clipped by 4 bases and J by 1 base, with 9 bases between them. CDR1 and CDR2 (germline): SGHDT, YYEEEE. The CDR3 is CASSLRGSYEQYV. Here the CDR3 DNA reads TGTGCCAGCAGCCTCCGGGGTTCCTACGAGCAGTACGTC.

The rearrangement joins TRBV6-5 to TRBJ1-6, with a weak D call TRBD1 (6 bases). V was trimmed by 0 bases and J by 5 bases, leaving 11 bases between them. In germline, CDR1 is MNHEY, CDR2 SVGAGI. This CDR3 comprises 16 residues. The CDR3 is CASSYSGALDNSPLHF. CDR3 nucleotide sequence: TGTGCCAGCAGTTACTCGGGGGCTTTAGATAATTCACCCCTCCACTTT.

This clone has more than one count but fewer than ten. The CDR3 region is CSASGYREQFF. CDR3 DNA sequence: TGCAGCGCGTCGGGATACCGTGAGCAGTTCTTC. The chain couples TRBV29-1 to TRBJ2-1, with D perhaps matching TRBD2 (5 bases). The V gene lost 7 bases and the J gene lost 9 bases, with 13 bases spanning the gap. The germline CDR1 and CDR2 sequences are SQVTM and ANQGSEA. The CDR3 has 11 amino acids.